Presented here are 21 T cell receptor beta chains from one specimen sequenced in a study of breast tumors, draining lymph nodes, adjacent tissues. Via MiXCR, TCRdb re-called the multiplex PCR reads, giving one row per CDR3 protein. The sample consists of roughly 260,000 distinct CDR3 sequences, 30% of them appearing once. Breast cancer patients provided tissue from their axillary draining lymph nodes. The sample comprised axillary lymph node tissue. Every receptor here comes from a female donor with breast cancer. Some clones in this sample may be carry-over from other donors' samples.

This clonotype has ten or more counts. The rearrangement joins TRBV20-1 to TRBJ2-1; 8 bases line up with TRBD2. The CDR3 is 15 residues long. V was pared by 2 bases and J by 4 bases, with 7 bases of the junction left unmatched. Germline lookup yields CDR1 DFQATT and CDR2 SNEGSKA (reference sequence). The CDR3 loop reads CSARLSGKVYNEQFF. The CDR3 nucleotides read TGCAGTGCTAGACTTAGCGGGAAAGTGTACAATGAGCAGTTCTTC.

Concerning this clonotype: A much larger clone is a single base away; this may be a read error. The J gene is TRBJ2-3, the V gene TRBV12-3 or TRBV12-4; 14 bases line up with TRBD2. This CDR3 is built from 17 residues. Here the CDR3 DNA reads TGTGCCAGCAGCCGGGGACTAGCGGGAGTTAGCACAGATCCGCAGTATTTT. Encoded protein: CASSRGLAGVSTDPQYF.

In this sample, this clonotype turned up many times. The rearrangement links TRBV20-1 to TRBJ2-3; the match to TRBD2 covers 14 bases. V was clipped by 0 bases and J by 4 bases; unmatched bases: 3. Germline assignment: CDR1 DFQATT and CDR2 SNEGSKA (reference sequence). The CDR3 covers 16 residues. The CDR3 sequence: CSARDETSGRADTQYF. CDR3 coding DNA: TGCAGTGCTAGAGATGAGACTAGCGGGAGGGCAGATACGCAGTATTTT.

On this clonotype: This may come from a read error, since a much larger clone is one base off. It is likely a read error, because the conserved phenylalanine at the end of the CDR3 is missing. The V and J genes are TRBV4-2 and TRBJ2-7, with 7 positions matching TRBD1. From germline, CDR1 is LGHNA and CDR2 YNFKEQ. The CDR3 extends over 15 amino acids. V lost 2 bases and J lost 4; bases outside the gene matches: 8. The CDR3 region has the DNA TGTGCCAGCAGCCAATCCCAACAGGGGATGTACGAGCAGTACCTC. Translated, it gives CASSQSQQGMYEQYL.

This clonotype occurred a few times. The genes are TRBV6-1 and TRBJ2-1; D possibly matches TRBD1 or TRBD2 (7 bases each). Trimming removed 6 bases from V and 6 bases from J, with 21 bases in between. This CDR3 is built from 16 residues. Germline V lookup: CDR1 MNHNS, CDR2 SASEGT. CDR3 loop: CASSAQGGGLVNEQFF. The CDR3 DNA reads TGTGCCAGCAGCGCCCAGGGGGGGGGGCTGGTCAATGAGCAGTTCTTC.

Many counts were recorded for this clonotype. This chain uses TRBV15 with TRBJ2-7, with 7 bases that match TRBD1. The CDR3 runs to 16 residues. Germline CDR1 reads LNHNV; CDR2 reads YYDKDF (reference sequence). Losses at the gene ends were 5 bases for V and 2 bases for J; bases not matched to a gene: 12. This CDR3 reads CATSPPWATGPYEQYF. The CDR3 nucleotides are TGTGCCACCAGCCCGCCGTGGGCGACAGGGCCCTACGAGCAGTACTTC.

This clonotype was counted between two and nine times. This may arise from a read error, as a much more abundant clone is one base away. This chain links TRBV19 with TRBJ2-5; 8 bases fit TRBD2. Germline lookup yields CDR1 LNHDA and CDR2 SQIVND (reference sequence). The CDR3 contains 17 residues. CDR3 sequence reads: CASSIASSGMVRETQSF. The CDR3 coding sequence is TGTGCCAGTAGTATAGCGAGTAGCGGGATGGTACGAGAGACCCAGTCCTTC. Looking up the rest from reference TRBV19 and TRBJ2-5 gives the full variable domain: DGGITQSPKYLFRKEGQNVTLSCEQNLNHDAMYWYRQDPGQGLRLIYYSQIVNDFQKGDIAEGYSVSREKKESFPLTVTSAQKNPTAFYLCASSIASSGMVRETQSFGPGTRLLVL.

DNA for the CDR3: TGTGCCAGCAGCTTCCCTTACAGGGCCGGGGCCACCTCTGGAAACACCATATATTTT. Its protein product is CASSFPYRAGATSGNTIYF. The V gene is TRBV11-1, the J gene TRBJ1-3; tentative D call: TRBD1 (6 bases). Germline V gene data show CDR1 as SGHAT and CDR2 as FQDESV (reference sequence). The ends were cut back, 3 bases at V and 0 bases at J, with 21 bases in the middle. There are 19 residues in the CDR3.

On this clonotype itself: At one boundary the junction diverges from the germline segment, which might be a read error. The rearrangement uses TRBV4-2 and TRBJ2-7, with 8 bases aligning to TRBD1. In germline, CDR1 is LGHNA, CDR2 YNFKEQ. This CDR3 is built from 15 residues. The CDR3 region is CASSQEGQGAYERYF. Here the CDR3 DNA reads TGTGCCAGCAGCCAAGAGGGGCAGGGGGCTTACGAGCGGTACTTC.

About this clonotype itself: A clone one base away is much larger, so this may be a read error. No conserved phenylalanine or tryptophan ends this CDR3, so it is likely a read error. The chain couples TRBV19 to TRBJ2-7; TRBD2 matches at 16 bases. The CDR3 contains 19 residues. Germline trimming cut 2 bases from V and 3 bases from J; bases unmatched to any gene: 10. Germline assignment: CDR1 LNHDA and CDR2 SQIVND (reference sequence). The CDR3 region is CASSITQGTSGRAVYEQYL. In DNA form, the CDR3 reads TGTGCCAGTAGTATAACCCAAGGGACTAGCGGGAGGGCCGTCTACGAGCAGTACCTC.

This clonotype was counted a few times. The V gene is TRBV27, the J gene TRBJ2-7; perhaps TRBD1 as D (5 bases). CDR1 MNHEY and CDR2 SMNVEV come from the germline V gene (reference sequence). Trimming shortened V by 2 bases and J by 4 bases, and 12 bases separated the two germline ends. The CDR3 has 14 amino acids. This chain's CDR3 is CASSLKIKGYEQYF. DNA of the CDR3: TGTGCCAGCAGTTTAAAGATCAAGGGGTACGAGCAGTACTTC.

In its sample, this clonotype was seen many times. The V call is TRBV3-1, the J call TRBJ2-3; D is unresolved. The CDR3 is 13 amino acids. The germline V gene has CDR1 LGHDT and CDR2 YNNKEL (reference sequence). Trimming took off 5 bases at V and 3 bases at J, with 9 bases between the two ends. The CDR3 DNA follows: TGTGCCAGCAGCGGGGTAAGAACAGATACGCAGTATTTT. It yields the protein CASSGVRTDTQYF.

Points on this clonotype: A much larger clone lies one base from this, so it may be a read error. The V and J genes are TRBV9 and TRBJ2-1; a possible D gene is TRBD2 (6 bases). V was cut by 4 bases and J by 10 bases, with 18 bases left in between. The CDR3 extends over 14 amino acids. Germline CDR1 SGDLS, CDR2 YYNGEE. CDR3 sequence (DNA): TGTGCCAGCAGCACAACCGAGACTAGTGACGAGCAGTTCTTC. It encodes CASSTTETSDEQFF.

At least ten counts were recorded for this clonotype. The CDR3, as DNA: TGTGCCAGCGGTAGGGTCTCCAATGAGCAGTTCTTC. The encoded protein is CASGRVSNEQFF. The rearrangement joins TRBV11-2 to TRBJ2-1; D unresolved. Trimming removed 8 bases at V and 6 bases at J, with 11 bases between. This CDR3 spans 12 amino acids. From germline, CDR1 is SGHAT and CDR2 FQNNGV.

As to this clonotype: A read error may produce the germline difference seen at one junction end. The gene calls are TRBV10-1 and TRBJ2-3; possibly TRBD2 for D (5 bases). This CDR3 comprises 18 residues. CDR1 WNHNN and CDR2 SYGVQD come from the germline V gene (reference sequence). This chain's CDR3 is CASSESTIGLTNTDTQYF. As DNA, the CDR3 is TGCGCTAGCAGTGAGTCGACTATTGGGCTAACTAACACAGATACGCAGTATTTT.

V is TRBV11-2 and J is TRBJ2-3; D is unclear. CDR3 length: 15 residues. Trimming left V 5 bases short and J 3 bases short, with 15 bases between. Germline lookup yields CDR1 SGHAT and CDR2 FQNNGV. The CDR3 DNA follows: TGTGCCAGCAGCCCGACTCTCGGTAGGACAGATACGCAGTATTTT. Amino acid sequence: CASSPTLGRTDTQYF.

In its sample, this clonotype was seen many times. The chain has TRBV5-5 and TRBJ2-7; 9 nucleotides agree with TRBD2. V was pared by 0 bases and J by 5 bases, with 12 bases of the junction left unmatched. Germline CDR1 is SGHKS and CDR2 is YYEKEE (reference sequence). This CDR3 is 17 amino acids long. This CDR3 is CASSLGRAGGGFDEQYF. The CDR3 DNA is TGTGCCAGCAGCTTGGGACGAGCGGGAGGAGGTTTCGACGAGCAGTACTTC.

This clonotype was detected only a few times. The gene calls are TRBV19 and TRBJ1-1, with TRBD1 as a possible D gene (6 bases). Germline assignment: CDR1 LNHDA and CDR2 SQIVND (reference sequence). The CDR3 covers 13 residues. Trimming removed 8 bases from V and 3 bases from J, with 13 bases in between. CDR3 in DNA: TGTGCCAGTTCAGGGGACTTAGACACTGAAGCTTTCTTT. Translating it yields CASSGDLDTEAFF.

This clonotype was observed a handful of times. A much larger clone is a single base away; this may be a read error. The chain links TRBV30 to TRBJ2-6; D tentatively fits TRBD1 or TRBD2 (5 bases each). The CDR3 spans 13 residues. The ends were cut back, 3 bases at V and 8 bases at J, with 11 bases in the middle. Germline V gene lookup returns CDR1 GTSNPN and CDR2 SVGIG (reference sequence). CDR3: CAWRLGTPNVLTF. DNA for the CDR3: TGTGCCTGGAGGCTTGGGACCCCCAACGTCCTGACTTTC.

Note on this clonotype: A much larger clone lies one base from this, so it may be a read error. Because the CDR3 is missing its conserved closing phenylalanine or tryptophan, this is likely a read error. The chain links TRBV4-1 to TRBJ2-1, with 10 bases matching TRBD2. This CDR3 has 18 amino acids. Trimming took 4 bases from V and 7 from J; bases not matched to a gene: 16. Germline V gives CDR1 MGHRA, CDR2 YSYEKL. Here the CDR3 reads CASSRRSGRDSVANEQFC. CDR3 bases: TGCGCCAGCAGCCGCAGGAGCGGGAGGGATTCGGTGGCTAATGAGCAGTTCTGC.

This clonotype occurred many times. The rearrangement links TRBV2 to TRBJ1-6; TRBD1 matches 8 bases. V shed 1 base, J shed 7 bases, and the junction held 3 bases outside the gene matches. Germline lookup yields CDR1 SNHLY and CDR2 FYNNEI. The CDR3 length is 15 residues. For the CDR3, the DNA is TGTGCCAGCAGTGAAGGGACAGGGAAAAATTCACCCCTCCACTTT. Protein: CASSEGTGKNSPLHF. The full variable domain, rest sourced from reference TRBV2 and TRBJ1-6, is EPEVTQTPSHQVTQMGQEVILRCVPISNHLYFYWYRQILGQKVEFLVSFYNNEISEKSEIFDDQFSVERPDGSNFTLKIRSTKLEDSAMYFCASSEGTGKNSPLHFGNGTRLTVT.